These 22 T cell receptor beta chains share one sample of origin, sequenced in a study of blood T cells in healthy people across ages. Then a second PCR, running roughly 6 to 11 cycles, was carried out with a sample-barcoded 5' primer and a J-beta primer mix. TCRdb redid the calling of the 5' RACE reads with MiXCR, one entry per CDR3 protein. The sample has about 1.5 million distinct CDR3 sequences; roughly two fifths are singletons. Specimen: blood. Every receptor here comes from a woman in her late teens or twenties in good health.

The chain has TRBV18 and TRBJ2-1, with D possibly TRBD2 on 6 matching bases. The CDR3 sequence is 14 residues long. Germline V gene data show CDR1 as KGHSH and CDR2 as LQKENI. The V end was cut by 3 bases, the J end by 4 bases, with 10 bases between. The CDR3 DNA reads as TGTGCCAGCTCACCTGCGCGGGAATACAATGAGCAGTTCTTC. Encoded protein: CASSPAREYNEQFF.

This clonotype was seen ten or more times. The genes are TRBV7-2 and TRBJ1-2; no firm D call. V lost 5 bases and J lost 4, with 11 bases in between. Germline V gene data show CDR1 as SGHTA and CDR2 as FQGNSA. This CDR3 comprises 13 residues. The CDR3 DNA reads as TGTGCCAGCAGCGCAGACGGCGGCTATGGCTACACCTTC. Residues: CASSADGGYGYTF.

This clonotype was counted only a few times. The chain uses TRBV20-1 and TRBJ2-7; D is ambiguous. V gave up 3 bases and J gave up 5 bases, with 5 bases separating them. Germline CDR1 is DFQATT and CDR2 is SNEGSKA (reference sequence). This CDR3 has 10 residues. The CDR3 sequence is CSASRHEQYF. The CDR3 DNA sequence: TGCAGTGCTAGTCGGCACGAGCAGTACTTC.

The chain recombines TRBV20-1 with TRBJ2-2, with D tentatively TRBD2 (5 bases). The length of the CDR3 is 15 residues. V lost 3 bases to trimming and J lost 1 base, with 12 bases between them. CDR1 is DFQATT and CDR2 is SNEGSKA in the germline V gene (reference sequence). CDR3 region: CSASRLRENTGELFF. CDR3 coding DNA: TGCAGTGCTAGTCGATTGAGGGAGAACACCGGGGAGCTGTTTTTT.

This chain joins TRBV2 and TRBJ1-2; a possible D gene is TRBD1 (5 bases). The germline gives CDR1 SNHLY, CDR2 FYNNEI. Trimming cost V 2 bases and J 0 bases, with 16 bases left between them. The CDR3 is made up of 17 amino acids. DNA for the CDR3: TGTGCCAGCAGTGAACCCAGGGACCCTTCGGCTAACTATGGCTACACCTTC. It codes for CASSEPRDPSANYGYTF.

The chain uses TRBV18 and TRBJ1-4; the match to TRBD1 covers 7 bases. CDR1 is KGHSH and CDR2 is LQKENI in the germline V gene. V shed 4 bases, J shed 8 bases, and the junction held 7 bases outside the gene matches. The CDR3 loop spans 14 amino acids. The CDR3 spells CASSLGTVPEKLFF. DNA of the CDR3: TGTGCCAGCTCACTTGGGACAGTCCCAGAAAAACTGTTTTTT.

Many counts were recorded for this clonotype. The chain employs TRBV15 and TRBJ1-5; no firm D call. CDR1 LNHNV and CDR2 YYDKDF come from the germline V gene (reference sequence). The V gene lost 3 bases and the J gene lost 3 bases, with 9 bases spanning the gap. The CDR3 is 14 residues long. CDR3: CATSSDGDNQPQHF. The CDR3, as DNA: TGTGCCACCAGCAGCGATGGTGACAATCAGCCCCAGCATTTT.

This chain uses TRBV12-3 or TRBV12-4 with TRBJ1-1, with 7 nucleotides matching TRBD1. V was pared by 7 bases and J by 4 bases, with 6 bases of the junction left unmatched. The CDR3 has 13 residues. The CDR3 coding sequence is TGTGCCAGCACCCCGACAGGGAGCACTGAAGCTTTCTTT. Amino acid sequence: CASTPTGSTEAFF.

The chain joins TRBV2 to TRBJ2-5; D gene uncertain. V lost 5 bases and J 5 bases, leaving 12 bases between the germline ends. The CDR3 loop spans 13 amino acids. Per germline, CDR1 SNHLY and CDR2 FYNNEI. CDR3 coding DNA: TGTGCCAGCAGTTGGGCGGTCGGGGAGACCCAGTACTTC. Translated: CASSWAVGETQYF.

The J gene is TRBJ1-1, the V gene TRBV12-3 or TRBV12-4; D remains unclear. There are 15 residues in the CDR3. V gave up 5 bases and J gave up 6 bases, with 19 bases separating them. CDR3 protein: CASSPQRPFEPEAFF. CDR3 DNA sequence: TGTGCCAGCAGTCCCCAACGACCCTTTGAGCCTGAAGCTTTCTTT.

This clonotype occurred a few times. The chain combines TRBV10-1 with TRBJ1-1; D ambiguous. The CDR3 sequence is 16 residues long. Germline V gives CDR1 WNHNN, CDR2 SYGVQD (reference sequence). Trimming shortened V by 5 bases and J by 1 base, and 17 bases separated the two germline ends. The DNA of the CDR3 is TGCGCCAGCAGTCGGTCCCCAGCGGGGAGGAACACTGAAGCTTTCTTT. It yields the protein CASSRSPAGRNTEAFF.

The gene calls are TRBV28 and TRBJ2-7; D is unresolved. This CDR3 contains 17 residues. Germline values: CDR1 MDHEN, CDR2 SYDVKM. Trimming shortened V by 6 bases and J by 5 bases, and 26 bases separated the two germline ends. Here the CDR3 DNA reads TGTGCCAGCAGCACCCATCCCGCTAGAACCCTGTCCCACGAGCAGTACTTC. Translated, it gives CASSTHPARTLSHEQYF.

The chain joins TRBV6-1 to TRBJ1-2; 10 bases match TRBD1. This CDR3 region has 16 residues. The V gene end was trimmed by 6 bases and the J gene end by 4 bases; junction bases not matched to a gene: 11. The germline gives CDR1 MNHNS, CDR2 SASEGT. The CDR3 reads CASSRDRGASVYGYTF. The CDR3 DNA sequence: TGTGCCAGCAGCCGGGACAGGGGAGCGTCCGTCTATGGCTACACCTTC.

CDR3 in DNA: TGTGCCAGCAGCCTCCAGACTAGCGGGAGGGTAAACGAGCAGTACTTC. Translation: CASSLQTSGRVNEQYF. The chain couples TRBV3-1 to TRBJ2-7; 14 bases fit TRBD2. This CDR3 has 16 residues. J gave up 5 bases and V 4 bases, and 7 bases lay outside the gene matches. Germline CDR1 reads LGHDT; CDR2 reads YNNKEL (reference sequence).

The chain has TRBV5-1 and TRBJ1-2; D gene ambiguous. Germline lookup yields CDR1 SGHRS and CDR2 YFSETQ. Trimming took off 4 bases at V and 2 bases at J, with 15 bases between the two ends. The CDR3 extends over 15 amino acids. The CDR3 here is CASSPGEGRNYGYTF. The CDR3 DNA reads as TGCGCCAGCAGCCCTGGAGAGGGAAGGAACTATGGCTACACCTTC.

The sample holds a few counts of this clonotype. The chain combines TRBV29-1 with TRBJ2-3, with 7 bases fitting TRBD1. The germline V gene has CDR1 SQVTM and CDR2 ANQGSEA. J was trimmed by 2 bases and V by 8 bases; bases with no gene match: 4. The CDR3 spans 12 residues. The CDR3 protein is CSLGTVTDTQYF. CDR3 in DNA: TGCAGCCTAGGGACAGTCACAGATACGCAGTATTTT.

This clonotype was seen ten or more times. The gene calls are TRBV12-3 or TRBV12-4 and TRBJ1-1, with D perhaps matching TRBD1 (6 bases). The CDR3 is made up of 13 amino acids. V lost 6 bases and J 1 base, leaving 9 bases between the germline ends. As DNA, the CDR3 is TGTGCCAGCAGCCGACAGGCGAACACTGAAGCTTTCTTT. Protein product: CASSRQANTEAFF.

The V and J genes are TRBV7-2 and TRBJ2-7; D unresolved. This CDR3 comprises 13 residues. CDR1 and CDR2 (germline): SGHTA, FQGNSA. The V gene lost 5 bases and the J gene lost 2 bases, with 10 bases spanning the gap. In DNA form, the CDR3 reads TGTGCCAGCAGCAACGACATAGCCTACGAGCAGTACTTC. Protein: CASSNDIAYEQYF. The whole variable domain, filled in from reference TRBV7-2 and TRBJ2-7, reads GAGVSQSPSNKVTEKGKDVELRCDPISGHTALYWYRQSLGQGLEFLIYFQGNSAPDKSGLPSDRFSAERTGGSVSTLTIQRTQQEDSAVYLCASSNDIAYEQYFGPGTRLTVT.

The chain couples TRBV4-3 to TRBJ1-6, with D unclear. V was pared by 0 bases and J by 4 bases, with 10 bases between. There are 16 residues in the CDR3. The germline gives CDR1 LGHNA, CDR2 YSLEER. CDR3 region: CASSQEADGYNSPLHF. In DNA, the CDR3 is TGCGCCAGCAGCCAAGAGGCGGACGGATATAATTCACCCCTCCACTTT.

The chain is built from TRBV2 and TRBJ2-5, with D maybe TRBD1 (5 bases). Germline V lookup: CDR1 SNHLY, CDR2 FYNNEI. There are 15 residues in the CDR3. Trimming shortened V by 7 bases and J by 1 base, and 16 bases separated the two germline ends. CDR3 nucleotide sequence: TGTGCCAGCACCCTACGCAGGGTCTTCCAAGAGACCCAGTACTTC. Its translation: CASTLRRVFQETQYF. The full variable domain, completed using reference TRBV2 and TRBJ2-5, is EPEVTQTPSHQVTQMGQEVILRCVPISNHLYFYWYRQILGQKVEFLVSFYNNEISEKSEIFDDQFSVERPDGSNFTLKIRSTKLEDSAMYFCASTLRRVFQETQYFGPGTRLLVL.

J is TRBJ2-1 and V is TRBV25-1, with 9 bases matching TRBD2. V shed 6 bases, J shed 2 bases, and the junction held 8 bases outside the gene matches. Germline V gene lookup returns CDR1 MGHDK and CDR2 SYGVNS. The CDR3 loop spans 16 amino acids. The CDR3 reads CASSPQGLATYNEQFF. In nucleotides, the CDR3 is TGTGCCAGCAGCCCACAGGGACTAGCCACCTACAATGAGCAGTTCTTC.

The chain joins TRBV4-3 to TRBJ2-1; the match to TRBD2 covers 9 bases. The better agreement between TRBJ2-7 and the DNA end casts doubt on the J call. The CDR3 covers 17 residues. Germline V gene data show CDR1 as LGHNA and CDR2 as YSLEER. The CDR3 DNA sequence: TGCGCCAGCAGCCAGGAGAATAGCGGGAGCTCCTACAATGAGCAGTACTTC. Protein product: CASSQENSGSSYNEQYF.